This T cell receptor beta chain was identified in a study of radiotherapy plus CTLA-4 blockade in lung cancer. Overall study results and limits: Blood TCR clones of tumor origin expanded after radiotherapy plus ipilimumab.

Produced via immunoSEQ multiplex PCR; TCRdb's table is partial and in-frame only. The table has about 40,000 clones, 80% to 90% seen once; the top ten hold about 22%. This clone has just one count. Its matching antigen is unknown. Other DNA sequences from this sample encode an identical CDR3 as well. The sample consisted of peripheral blood, taken from a patient treated with radiotherapy plus ipilimumab. This TCR derives from a human donor with non-small cell lung cancer whose response to radiotherapy plus ipilimumab could not be evaluated.

CDR3 bases: TGTGCCAGCAACGCCGGGCAGGGTGGCCAGCCCCAGCATTTT. Its translation: CASNAGQGGQPQHF. The V gene is TRBV6-1, the J gene TRBJ1-5, with a weak D call TRBD1 (5 bases). Trimming pared 7 bases from V and 7 bases from J, leaving 17 bases between. The germline V gene encodes CDR1 MNHNS and CDR2 SASEGT. This CDR3 comprises 14 residues.